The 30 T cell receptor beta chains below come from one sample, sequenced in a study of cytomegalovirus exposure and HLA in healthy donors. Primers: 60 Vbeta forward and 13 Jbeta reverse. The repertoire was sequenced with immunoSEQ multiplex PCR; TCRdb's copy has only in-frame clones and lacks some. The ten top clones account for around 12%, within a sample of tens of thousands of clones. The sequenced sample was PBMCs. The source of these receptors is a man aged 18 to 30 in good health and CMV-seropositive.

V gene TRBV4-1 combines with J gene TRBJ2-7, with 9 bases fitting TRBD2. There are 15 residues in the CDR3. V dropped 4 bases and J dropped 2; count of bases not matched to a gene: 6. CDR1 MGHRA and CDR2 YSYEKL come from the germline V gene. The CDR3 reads CASSLLAGATYEQYF. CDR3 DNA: TGCGCCAGCAGCCTCTTAGCGGGAGCGACCTACGAGCAGTACTTC.

The CDR3 sequence: CASSDNSNEQYF. As DNA, the CDR3 is TGTGCCAGCAGTGATAATAGTAACGAGCAGTACTTC. This rearrangement joins TRBV6-1 to TRBJ2-7; unclear D gene. Germline V gives CDR1 MNHNS, CDR2 SASEGT. The CDR3 runs to 12 residues. Trimming removed 3 bases from V and 5 bases from J, with 8 bases in between.

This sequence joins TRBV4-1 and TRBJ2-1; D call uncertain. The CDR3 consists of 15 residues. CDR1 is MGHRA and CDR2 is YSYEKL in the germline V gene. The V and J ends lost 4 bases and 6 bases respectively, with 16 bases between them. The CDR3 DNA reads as TGCGCCAGCAGCCGGTCGACTCCCCCTCGCAATGAGCAGTTCTTC. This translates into CASSRSTPPRNEQFF.

This CDR3 reads CASSLADRTTGELFF. CDR3 in DNA: TGCGCCAGCAGCTTGGCGGACAGGACGACCGGGGAGCTGTTTTTT. The rearrangement links TRBV5-1 to TRBJ2-2, with 7 bases fitting TRBD1. V lost 0 bases, J lost 5 bases, and 4 bases stayed unmatched. The CDR3 covers 15 residues. Germline V lookup: CDR1 SGHRS, CDR2 YFSETQ.

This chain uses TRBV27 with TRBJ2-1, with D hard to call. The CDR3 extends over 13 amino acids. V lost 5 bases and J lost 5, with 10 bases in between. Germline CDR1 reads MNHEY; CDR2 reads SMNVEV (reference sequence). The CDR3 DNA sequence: TGTGCCAGCAGTCCATGGGCAGACAATGAGCAGTTCTTC. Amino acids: CASSPWADNEQFF.

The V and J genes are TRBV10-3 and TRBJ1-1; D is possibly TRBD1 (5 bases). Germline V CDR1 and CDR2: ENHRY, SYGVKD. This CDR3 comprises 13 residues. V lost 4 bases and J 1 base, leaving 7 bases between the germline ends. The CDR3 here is CAISVRENTEAFF. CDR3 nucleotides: TGTGCCATCAGTGTCAGGGAGAACACTGAAGCTTTCTTT.

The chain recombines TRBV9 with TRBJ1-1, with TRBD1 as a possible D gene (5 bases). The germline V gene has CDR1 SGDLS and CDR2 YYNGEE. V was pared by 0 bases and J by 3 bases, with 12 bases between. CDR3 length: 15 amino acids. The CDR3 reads CASSVAQAGDTEAFF. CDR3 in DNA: TGTGCCAGCAGCGTAGCCCAGGCGGGGGACACTGAAGCTTTCTTT.

The CDR3 DNA is TGTGCCAGCAGCTTAGGGGGACAGGAGTTCTTC. Residues: CASSLGGQEFF. The chain has TRBV7-9 and TRBJ2-1, with 8 nucleotides matching TRBD1. This CDR3 has 11 amino acids. CDR1 SEHNR and CDR2 FQNEAQ come from the germline V gene (reference sequence). With V trimmed by 1 base and J by 14 bases, 1 base remained unmatched.

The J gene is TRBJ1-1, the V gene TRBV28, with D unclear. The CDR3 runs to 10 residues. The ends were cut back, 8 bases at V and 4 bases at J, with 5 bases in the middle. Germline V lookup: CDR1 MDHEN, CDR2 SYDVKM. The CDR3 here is CASRGTEAFF. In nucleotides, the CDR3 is TGTGCCAGCCGAGGCACTGAAGCTTTCTTT.

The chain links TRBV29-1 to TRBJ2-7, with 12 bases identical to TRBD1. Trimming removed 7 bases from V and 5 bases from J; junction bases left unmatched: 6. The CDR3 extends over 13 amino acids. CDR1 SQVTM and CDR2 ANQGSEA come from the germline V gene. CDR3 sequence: CSAMGQGANEQYF. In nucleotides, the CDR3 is TGCAGCGCTATGGGACAGGGGGCCAACGAGCAGTACTTC.

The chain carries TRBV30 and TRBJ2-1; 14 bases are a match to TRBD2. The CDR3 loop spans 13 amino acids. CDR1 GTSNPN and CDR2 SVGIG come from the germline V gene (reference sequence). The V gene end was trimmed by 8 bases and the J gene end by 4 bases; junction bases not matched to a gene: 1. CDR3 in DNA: TGTGCCGGGACTAGCGGGAGTTACAATGAGCAGTTCTTC. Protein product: CAGTSGSYNEQFF.

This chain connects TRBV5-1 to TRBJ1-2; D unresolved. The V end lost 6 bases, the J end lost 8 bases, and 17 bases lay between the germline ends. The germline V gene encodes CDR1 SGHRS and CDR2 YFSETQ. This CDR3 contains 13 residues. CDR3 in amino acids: CASMEEIDDGYTF. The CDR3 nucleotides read TGCGCCAGCATGGAGGAAATAGACGACGGCTACACCTTC.

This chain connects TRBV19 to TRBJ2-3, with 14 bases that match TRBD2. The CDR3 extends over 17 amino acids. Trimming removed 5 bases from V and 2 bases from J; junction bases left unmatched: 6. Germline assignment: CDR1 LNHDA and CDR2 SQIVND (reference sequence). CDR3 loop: CASSFRTSGRITDTQYF. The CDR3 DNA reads TGTGCCAGTAGTTTCCGGACTAGCGGGAGGATCACAGATACGCAGTATTTT. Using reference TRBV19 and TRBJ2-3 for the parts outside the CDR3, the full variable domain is DGGITQSPKYLFRKEGQNVTLSCEQNLNHDAMYWYRQDPGQGLRLIYYSQIVNDFQKGDIAEGYSVSREKKESFPLTVTSAQKNPTAFYLCASSFRTSGRITDTQYFGPGTRLTVL.

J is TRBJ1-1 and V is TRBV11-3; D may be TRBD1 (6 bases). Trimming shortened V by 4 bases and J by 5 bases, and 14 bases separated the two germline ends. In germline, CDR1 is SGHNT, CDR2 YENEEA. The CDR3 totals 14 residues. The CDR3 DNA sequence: TGTGCCAGCAGCTCCGGTCTCCAGGGGACTGAAGCTTTCTTT. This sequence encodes CASSSGLQGTEAFF.

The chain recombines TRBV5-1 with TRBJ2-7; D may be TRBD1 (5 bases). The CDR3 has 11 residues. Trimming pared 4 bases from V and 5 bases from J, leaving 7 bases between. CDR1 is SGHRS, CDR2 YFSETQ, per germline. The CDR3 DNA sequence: TGCGCCAGCAGCCAAGGGGACGAGCAGTACTTC. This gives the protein CASSQGDEQYF.

The CDR3 nucleotides read TGTGCCAGCAGTGATCGAGCGGGAGGGCCGATTAGCGAGCAGTACTTC. It specifies CASSDRAGGPISEQYF. V and J are TRBV2 and TRBJ2-7; 10 nucleotides agree with TRBD2. V lost 3 bases, J lost 6 bases, and 11 bases stayed unmatched. The CDR3 length is 16 residues. From germline, CDR1 is SNHLY and CDR2 FYNNEI. The whole variable domain, filled in from reference TRBV2 and TRBJ2-7, reads EPEVTQTPSHQVTQMGQEVILRCVPISNHLYFYWYRQILGQKVEFLVSFYNNEISEKSEIFDDQFSVERPDGSNFTLKIRSTKLEDSAMYFCASSDRAGGPISEQYFGPGTRLTVT.

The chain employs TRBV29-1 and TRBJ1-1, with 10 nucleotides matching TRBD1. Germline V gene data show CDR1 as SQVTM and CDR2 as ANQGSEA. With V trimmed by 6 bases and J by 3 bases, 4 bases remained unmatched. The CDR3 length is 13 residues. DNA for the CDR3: TGCAGCGTGGGACAGGGGCGGGACACTGAAGCTTTCTTT. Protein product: CSVGQGRDTEAFF.

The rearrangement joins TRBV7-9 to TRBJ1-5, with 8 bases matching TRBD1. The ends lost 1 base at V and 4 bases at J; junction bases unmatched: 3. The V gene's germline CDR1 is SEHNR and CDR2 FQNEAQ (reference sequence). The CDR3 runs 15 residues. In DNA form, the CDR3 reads TGTGCCAGCAGCTTAGGACAGGGGTTGAATCAGCCCCAGCATTTT. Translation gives CASSLGQGLNQPQHF.

This CDR3 reads CASSEARSGRSASNQPQHF. CDR3 nucleotide sequence: TGTGCCAGCAGTGAAGCGCGTTCAGGGCGCTCGGCCAGCAATCAGCCCCAGCATTTT. The chain carries TRBV6-1 and TRBJ1-5, with D maybe TRBD1 (5 bases). Trimming cost V 0 bases and J 1 base, with 19 bases left between them. Germline assignment: CDR1 MNHNS and CDR2 SASEGT. This CDR3 spans 19 amino acids.

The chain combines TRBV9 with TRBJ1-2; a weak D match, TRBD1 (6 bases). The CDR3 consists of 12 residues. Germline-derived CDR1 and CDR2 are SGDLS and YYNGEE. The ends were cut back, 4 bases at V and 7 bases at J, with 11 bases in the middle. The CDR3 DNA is TGTGCCAGCAGCCCCGAAGGGGGTGGCTACACCTTC. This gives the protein CASSPEGGGYTF.

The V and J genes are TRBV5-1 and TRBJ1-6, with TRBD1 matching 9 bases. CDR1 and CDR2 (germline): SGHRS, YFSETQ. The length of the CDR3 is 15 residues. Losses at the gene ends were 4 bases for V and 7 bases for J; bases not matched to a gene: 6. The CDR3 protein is CASSRTGDRNSPLHF. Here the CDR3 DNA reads TGCGCCAGCAGCCGGACAGGGGACAGGAATTCACCCCTCCACTTT.

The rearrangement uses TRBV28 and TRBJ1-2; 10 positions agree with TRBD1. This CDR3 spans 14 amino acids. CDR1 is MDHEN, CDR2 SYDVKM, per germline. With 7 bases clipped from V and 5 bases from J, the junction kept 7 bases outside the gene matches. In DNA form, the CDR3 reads TGTGCCAGCAAGACAGGGGGCGCTGAGTATGGCTACACCTTC. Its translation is CASKTGGAEYGYTF.

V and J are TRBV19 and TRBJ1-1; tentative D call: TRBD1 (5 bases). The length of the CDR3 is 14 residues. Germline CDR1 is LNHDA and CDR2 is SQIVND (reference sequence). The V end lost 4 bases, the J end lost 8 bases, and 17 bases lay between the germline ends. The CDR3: CASSSQGVVGEAFF. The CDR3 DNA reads TGTGCCAGTAGTAGCCAGGGTGTTGTGGGCGAAGCTTTCTTT. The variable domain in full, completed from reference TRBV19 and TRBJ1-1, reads DGGITQSPKYLFRKEGQNVTLSCEQNLNHDAMYWYRQDPGQGLRLIYYSQIVNDFQKGDIAEGYSVSREKKESFPLTVTSAQKNPTAFYLCASSSQGVVGEAFFGQGTRLTVV.

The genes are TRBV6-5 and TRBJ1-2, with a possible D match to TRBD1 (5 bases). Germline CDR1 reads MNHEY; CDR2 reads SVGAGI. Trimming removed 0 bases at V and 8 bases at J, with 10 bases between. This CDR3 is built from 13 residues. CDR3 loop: CASSYSGHSGYTF. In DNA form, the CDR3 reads TGTGCCAGCAGTTACTCAGGACACTCGGGCTACACCTTC.

The CDR3 DNA is TGTGCCAGCAGGCGGCCGGGACTCCACCCCCAGGATACGCAGTATTTT. Translation gives CASRRPGLHPQDTQYF. The genes are TRBV2 and TRBJ2-3; maybe TRBD2 (6 bases). The CDR3 runs 16 residues. Germline loops: CDR1 SNHLY, CDR2 FYNNEI. The V end lost 6 bases, the J end lost 6 bases, and 22 bases lay between the germline ends.

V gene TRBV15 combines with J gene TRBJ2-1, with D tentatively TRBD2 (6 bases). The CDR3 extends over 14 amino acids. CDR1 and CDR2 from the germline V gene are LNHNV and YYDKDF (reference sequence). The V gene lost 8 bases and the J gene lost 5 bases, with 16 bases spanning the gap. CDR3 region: CATRDFLKDNEQFF. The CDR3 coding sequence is TGTGCCACCCGGGACTTCCTGAAAGACAATGAGCAGTTCTTC. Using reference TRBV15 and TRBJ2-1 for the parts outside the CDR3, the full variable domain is DAMVIQNPRYQVTQFGKPVTLSCSQTLNHNVMYWYQQKSSQAPKLLFHYYDKDFNNEADTPDNFQSRRPNTSFCFLDIRSPGLGDTAMYLCATRDFLKDNEQFFGPGTRLTVL.

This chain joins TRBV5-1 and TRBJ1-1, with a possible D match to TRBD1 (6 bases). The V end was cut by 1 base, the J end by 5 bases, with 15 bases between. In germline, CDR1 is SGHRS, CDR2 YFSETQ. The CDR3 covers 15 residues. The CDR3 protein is CASSLRAGEGTEAFF. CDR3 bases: TGCGCCAGCAGCTTGCGGGCAGGGGAAGGGACTGAAGCTTTCTTT.

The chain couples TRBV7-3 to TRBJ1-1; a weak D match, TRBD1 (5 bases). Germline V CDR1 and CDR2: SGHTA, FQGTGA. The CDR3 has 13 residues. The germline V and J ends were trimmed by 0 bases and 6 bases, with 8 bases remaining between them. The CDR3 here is CASSLTAGAEAFF. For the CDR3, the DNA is TGTGCCAGCAGCTTAACTGCGGGGGCTGAAGCTTTCTTT.

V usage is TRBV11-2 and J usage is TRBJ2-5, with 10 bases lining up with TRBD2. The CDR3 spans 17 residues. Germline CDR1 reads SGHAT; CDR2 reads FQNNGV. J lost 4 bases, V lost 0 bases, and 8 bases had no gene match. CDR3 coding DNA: TGTGCCAGCAGCTTAGAGCTAGCGGGAGATCGACGAGAGACCCAGTACTTC. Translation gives CASSLELAGDRRETQYF.

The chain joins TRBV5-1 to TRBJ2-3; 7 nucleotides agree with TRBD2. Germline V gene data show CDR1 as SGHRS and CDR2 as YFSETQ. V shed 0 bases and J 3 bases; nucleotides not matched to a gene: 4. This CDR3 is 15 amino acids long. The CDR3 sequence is CASSLEGGSTDTQYF. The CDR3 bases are TGCGCCAGCAGCTTGGAGGGCGGGAGTACAGATACGCAGTATTTT.